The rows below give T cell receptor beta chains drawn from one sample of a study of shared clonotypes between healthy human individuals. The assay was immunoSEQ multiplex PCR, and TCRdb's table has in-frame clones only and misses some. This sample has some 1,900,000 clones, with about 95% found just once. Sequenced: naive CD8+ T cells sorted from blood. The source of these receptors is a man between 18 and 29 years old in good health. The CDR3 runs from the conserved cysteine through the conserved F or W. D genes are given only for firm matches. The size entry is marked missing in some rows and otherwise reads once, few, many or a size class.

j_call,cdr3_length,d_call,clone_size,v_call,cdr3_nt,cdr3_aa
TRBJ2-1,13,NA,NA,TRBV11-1,TGTGCCAGCAGCGCGAGTGGGTACAATGAGCAGTTCTTC,CASSASGYNEQFF
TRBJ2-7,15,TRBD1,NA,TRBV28,TGTGCCAGCACTGTAGGGACAGGGAGACTCTACGAGCAGTACTTC,CASTVGTGRLYEQYF
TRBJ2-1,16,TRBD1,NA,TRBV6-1,TGTGCCAGCAGTGTTCCCGGGACAGGGGGCTTAGGTGAGCAGTTCTTC,CASSVPGTGGLGEQFF
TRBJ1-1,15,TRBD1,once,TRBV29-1,TGCAGCGTTTCTTCGCCACAGGGGGCTGGCACTGAAGCTTTCTTT,CSVSSPQGAGTEAFF
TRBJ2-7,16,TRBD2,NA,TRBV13,TGTGCCAGCAGCCCCTCCCGGGGACTAACGTCCTACGAGCAGTACTTC,CASSPSRGLTSYEQYF
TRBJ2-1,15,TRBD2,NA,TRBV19,TGTGCCAGTACCGATGGACTAGCGGGTACCGATGAGCAGTTCTTC,CASTDGLAGTDEQFF
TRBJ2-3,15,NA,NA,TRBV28,TGTGCCAGCAGTTCAGGGGCTAGCGCGACAGATACGCAGTATTTT,CASSSGASATDTQYF
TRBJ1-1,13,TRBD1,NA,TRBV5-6,TGTGCCAGCAGCTGGGACAGGGACACTGAAGCTTTCTTT,CASSWDRDTEAFF
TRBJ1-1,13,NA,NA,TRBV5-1,TGCGCCAGCAGCGTGGACGTGAACACTGAAGCTTTCTTT,CASSVDVNTEAFF
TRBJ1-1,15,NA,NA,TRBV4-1,TGCGCCAGCAGACATCGAGGGGGAGGGATCACTGAAGCTTTCTTT,CASRHRGGGITEAFF
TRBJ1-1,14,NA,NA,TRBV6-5,TGTGCCAGCAGTTACTTGGGTGAGAACACTGAAGCTTTCTTT,CASSYLGENTEAFF
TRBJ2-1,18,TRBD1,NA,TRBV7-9,TGTGCCAGCAGCTTAGCGCTTAGGACAGGGGACCTTTACAGTGAGCAGTTCTTC,CASSLALRTGDLYSEQFF
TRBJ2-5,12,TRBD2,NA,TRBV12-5,TGTGCTAGTGGCGGGGGGTTAGAGACCCAGTACTTC,CASGGGLETQYF
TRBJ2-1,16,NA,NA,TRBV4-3,TGCGCCAGCAGCCAGGGGTGGGAAGGCAAAAACAATGAGCAGTTCTTC,CASSQGWEGKNNEQFF
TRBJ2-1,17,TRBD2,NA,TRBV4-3,TGCGCCAGCAGCCAGTCTCCCTCCAGCGGGAGTATCTATGAGCAGTTCTTC,CASSQSPSSGSIYEQFF
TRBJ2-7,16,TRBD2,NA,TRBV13,TGTGCCAGCAGCTCCTTTAGCGGGGGGGCATCCTACGAGCAGTACTTC,CASSSFSGGASYEQYF
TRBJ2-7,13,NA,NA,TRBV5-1,TGCGCCAGCAGACAGCCTGCCGCGTGCGAGCAGTACTTC,CASRQPAACEQYF
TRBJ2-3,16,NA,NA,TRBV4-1,TGCGCCAGCAGCCAGGATGAAATGGGGGTTCCAGATACGCAGTATTTT,CASSQDEMGVPDTQYF
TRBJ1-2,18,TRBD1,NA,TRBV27,TGTGCCAGCAGTCCAGTTCCGGGACAGGGAGTTGCGGTCTATGGCTACACCTTC,CASSPVPGQGVAVYGYTF
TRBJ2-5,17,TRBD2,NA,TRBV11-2,TGTGCCAGCAGCTCAGACCCTAGCGGGGGCAACCAAGAGACCCAGTACTTC,CASSSDPSGGNQETQYF
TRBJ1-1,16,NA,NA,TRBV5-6,TGTGCCAGCAGCTTCCCCCTTCGAGCGGATAACACTGAAGCTTTCTTT,CASSFPLRADNTEAFF
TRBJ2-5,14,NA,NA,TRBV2,TGTGCCAGCAGTGAAGCGCTTCAGGATGGGACCCAGTACTTC,CASSEALQDGTQYF
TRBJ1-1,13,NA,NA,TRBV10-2,TGCGCCAGCAGTGAGTCCCGGTACACTGAAGCTTTCTTT,CASSESRYTEAFF
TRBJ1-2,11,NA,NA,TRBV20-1,TGCAGTCCAGCCCGCATCTATGGCTACACCTTC,CSPARIYGYTF
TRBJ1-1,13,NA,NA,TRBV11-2,TGTGCCAGCAGCTCACTACAGGGCACTGAAGCTTTCTTT,CASSSLQGTEAFF
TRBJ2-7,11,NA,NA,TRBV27,TGTGCCAGCATCTCTGGGGGTGAGCAGTACTTC,CASISGGEQYF
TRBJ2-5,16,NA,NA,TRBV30,TGTGCCTGGAGTTCCCGGGACTCCCGCGCGGTAGAGACCCAGTACTTC,CAWSSRDSRAVETQYF
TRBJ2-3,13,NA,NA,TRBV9,TGTGCCAGCGGAGACTATTCCACAGATACGCAGTATTTT,CASGDYSTDTQYF
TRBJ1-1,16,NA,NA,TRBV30,TGTGCCTGGAGATCCAGCCCGGACCGGCAGAACACTGAAGCTTTCTTT,CAWRSSPDRQNTEAFF
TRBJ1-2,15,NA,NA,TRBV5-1,TGCGCCAGCAGCTTGGCCCAGGGGTCGGCCTATGGCTACACCTTC,CASSLAQGSAYGYTF
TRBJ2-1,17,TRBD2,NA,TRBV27,TGTGCCAGCAGTCTCTACCCTGAGACTAGCGGCTACAATGAGCAGTTCTTC,CASSLYPETSGYNEQFF
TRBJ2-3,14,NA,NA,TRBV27,TGTGCCAGCAGTTTCCAGGGGCTGGGGGATACGCAGTATTTT,CASSFQGLGDTQYF
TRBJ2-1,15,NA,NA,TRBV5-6,TGTGCCAGCAGCTTGACGGACCTTGATGGCAATGAGCAGTTCTTC,CASSLTDLDGNEQFF
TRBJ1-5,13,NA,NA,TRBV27,TGTGCCAGCAGCCTAAGGGGAGATCAGCCCCAGCATTTT,CASSLRGDQPQHF